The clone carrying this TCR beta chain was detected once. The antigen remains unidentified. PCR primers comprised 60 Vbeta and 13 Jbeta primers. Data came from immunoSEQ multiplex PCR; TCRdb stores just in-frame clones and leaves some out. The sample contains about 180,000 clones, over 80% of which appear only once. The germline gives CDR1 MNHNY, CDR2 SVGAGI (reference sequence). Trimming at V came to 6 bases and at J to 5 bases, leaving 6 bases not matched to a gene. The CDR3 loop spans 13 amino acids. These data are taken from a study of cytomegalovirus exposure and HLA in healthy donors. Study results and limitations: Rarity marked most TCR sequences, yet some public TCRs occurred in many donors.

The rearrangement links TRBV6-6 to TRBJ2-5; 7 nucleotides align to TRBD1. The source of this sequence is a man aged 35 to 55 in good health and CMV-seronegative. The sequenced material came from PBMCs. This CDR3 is CASRKTGVETQYF. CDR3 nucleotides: TGTGCCAGCAGGAAAACAGGGGTTGAGACCCAGTACTTC.